This paragraph reports one T cell receptor beta chain. This sample is drawn from a study of blood T cell repertoires in COVID-19. TCRdb's table, derived via immunoSEQ multiplex PCR, lists solely in-frame clones and lacks some. Seen here are tens of thousands of clones, 85% observed once, and the top ten hold around 5%. The TCR comes from a man aged 70 or older with acute or convalescent COVID-19. The sequenced sample consisted of peripheral blood.

CDR3 sequence: CASSVDLEGELFF. The CDR3 DNA follows: TGTGCCAGCAGCGTAGATTTGGAGGGGGAGCTGTTTTTT. The chain has TRBV9 and TRBJ2-2; D not certain. Trimming removed 0 bases from V and 8 bases from J, with 8 bases in between. Per germline, CDR1 SGDLS and CDR2 YYNGEE. The CDR3 contains 13 residues.